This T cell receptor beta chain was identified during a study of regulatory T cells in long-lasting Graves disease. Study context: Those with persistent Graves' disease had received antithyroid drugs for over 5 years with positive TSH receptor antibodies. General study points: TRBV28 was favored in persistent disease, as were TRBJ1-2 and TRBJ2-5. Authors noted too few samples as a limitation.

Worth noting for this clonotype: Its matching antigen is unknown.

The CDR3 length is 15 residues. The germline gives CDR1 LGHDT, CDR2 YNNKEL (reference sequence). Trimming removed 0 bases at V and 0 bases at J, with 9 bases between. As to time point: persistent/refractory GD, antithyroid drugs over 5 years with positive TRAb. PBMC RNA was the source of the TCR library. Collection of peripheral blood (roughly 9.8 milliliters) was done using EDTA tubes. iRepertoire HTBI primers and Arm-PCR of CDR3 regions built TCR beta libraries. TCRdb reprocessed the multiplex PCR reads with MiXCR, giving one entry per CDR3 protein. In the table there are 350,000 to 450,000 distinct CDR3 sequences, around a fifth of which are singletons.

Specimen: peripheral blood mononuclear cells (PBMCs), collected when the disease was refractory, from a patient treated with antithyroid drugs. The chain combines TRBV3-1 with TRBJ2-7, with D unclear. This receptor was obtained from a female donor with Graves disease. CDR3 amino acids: CASSQDLTPSYEQYF. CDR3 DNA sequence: TGTGCCAGCAGCCAAGATCTAACTCCCTCCTACGAGCAGTACTTC.